This TCR beta chain was identified in a study of shared clonotypes between healthy human individuals. Study overall: Each donor had three CD4 naive, three CD4 memory, two CD8 naive and one CD8 memory plate.

The investigators split CD4+ cells into a CD45RA+ naive subset and a CD45RA-negative memory subset. Assay used: immunoSEQ multiplex PCR; TCRdb lists only in-frame clones, some missing. Here the sample spans about 1 million clones, about 77% being singletons. The V and J ends lost 3 bases and 4 bases, in that order; junction bases with no gene match: 4. Germline V CDR1 and CDR2: LNHDA, SQIVND (reference sequence). The length of the CDR3 is 16 residues. This TCR was sampled from a man between 18 and 29 years old in good health. Sequencing was carried out using memory CD4+ T cells sorted from blood. As for subset: CD45RA-negative fraction. The rearrangement uses TRBV19 and TRBJ2-2; 11 bases agree with TRBD2. CDR3 region: CASSIGTSGITGELFF. CDR3 DNA sequence: TGTGCCAGTAGTATTGGGACTAGCGGCATCACCGGGGAGCTGTTTTTT.